The 30 T cell receptor beta chains in this list originate from one sample, sequenced in a study of regulatory T cells in long-lasting Graves disease. Stated time point: persistent/refractory GD, antithyroid drugs over 5 years with positive TRAb. RNA from PBMCs was the source of the TCR library. The authors built TCR beta libraries using iRepertoire HTBI primers and Arm-PCR of CDR3 regions. TCRdb ran MiXCR on the multiplex PCR reads and lists one entry per CDR3 protein. The table shows over 350,000 distinct CDR3 sequences, with 20% to 25% occurring only once. The material sequenced was peripheral blood mononuclear cells (PBMCs), taken when the disease was refractory, from a patient treated with antithyroid drugs. The source of these receptors is a female donor with Graves disease.

This clonotype showed up many times. V is TRBV12-3 or TRBV12-4 and J is TRBJ2-7; a possible D gene is TRBD2 (5 bases). Trimming took off 6 bases at V and 2 bases at J, with 17 bases between the two ends. The CDR3 extends over 15 amino acids. This CDR3 is CASSPDGEAAYEQYF. The CDR3 region has the DNA TGTGCCAGCAGCCCCGACGGGGAAGCGGCCTACGAGCAGTACTTC.

This clonotype was recorded a few times. The chain has TRBV20-1 and TRBJ2-7; the match to TRBD2 covers 7 bases. CDR3 length equals 15 residues. The germline V gene has CDR1 DFQATT and CDR2 SNEGSKA (reference sequence). J gave up 3 bases and V 6 bases, and 14 bases lay outside the gene matches. CDR3 sequence: CSASTVAGYFYEQYF. In nucleotides, the CDR3 is TGCAGTGCCAGCACGGTAGCGGGTTATTTCTACGAGCAGTACTTC.

Ten or more counts support this clonotype. The gene calls are TRBV20-1 and TRBJ1-2; TRBD1 matches at 9 bases. The V and J ends lost 6 bases and 2 bases, in that order; junction bases with no gene match: 4. CDR3 size: 13 residues. Germline V gene lookup returns CDR1 DFQATT and CDR2 SNEGSKA (reference sequence). The CDR3 region has the DNA TGCAGTGCCGGGACAGGGTCCAACTATGGCTACACCTTC. It specifies CSAGTGSNYGYTF.

This clonotype was seen repeatedly, ten times or more. The chain uses TRBV29-1 and TRBJ1-1, with 10 positions matching TRBD1. In germline, CDR1 is SQVTM, CDR2 ANQGSEA. J lost 5 bases, V lost 3 bases, and 3 bases had no gene match. The CDR3 runs to 13 residues. CDR3 coding DNA: TGCAGCGTTGAGACAGGGGGCGAGACTGAAGCTTTCTTT. It yields the protein CSVETGGETEAFF.

CDR3 region: CASSSGQGLGSNQPQHF. In nucleotides, the CDR3 is TGTGCCAGCAGCTCGGGACAGGGTCTGGGTAGCAATCAGCCCCAGCATTTT. The J gene is TRBJ1-5, the V gene TRBV6-2 or TRBV6-3; the match to TRBD1 covers 9 bases. The V gene's germline CDR1 is MNHEY and CDR2 SVGEGT. This CDR3 is built from 17 residues. V was pared by 6 bases and J by 0 bases, with 9 bases of the junction left unmatched.

This clonotype was detected many times. The V gene is TRBV12-3 or TRBV12-4, the J gene TRBJ2-7, with TRBD1 identical over 10 bases. V lost 5 bases and J lost 3; bases outside the gene matches: 4. The CDR3 has 14 amino acids. CDR3 DNA: TGTGCCAGCAGTAAGGGACAGGGGTACTACGAGCAGTACTTC. Protein: CASSKGQGYYEQYF.

This clonotype was seen repeatedly, ten times or more. The V and J genes are TRBV28 and TRBJ1-2; D is ambiguous. There are 16 residues in the CDR3. The V end lost 0 bases, the J end lost 0 bases, and 11 bases lay between the germline ends. The germline V gene has CDR1 MDHEN and CDR2 SYDVKM. The CDR3 loop reads CASSLWEGDPNYGYTF. CDR3 DNA: TGTGCCAGCAGTTTATGGGAGGGAGACCCTAACTATGGCTACACCTTC.

This clonotype was detected many times. This chain connects TRBV7-8 to TRBJ2-5; D is undetermined. The CDR3 consists of 15 residues. Germline-derived CDR1 and CDR2 are SGHVS and FQNEAQ. Trimming took off 2 bases at V and 2 bases at J, with 12 bases between the two ends. CDR3 DNA sequence: TGTGCCAGCAGCTTACCCGCCTCAAGGCAAGAGACCCAGTACTTC. Protein sequence: CASSLPASRQETQYF.

This clonotype was counted many times. The chain recombines TRBV19 with TRBJ1-1; perhaps TRBD1 as D (6 bases). The length of the CDR3 is 14 residues. V shed 3 bases and J shed 1 base, with 9 bases lying between them. Germline CDR1 reads LNHDA; CDR2 reads SQIVND (reference sequence). CDR3 DNA sequence: TGTGCCAGTAGTATTCGGGGGCCGAACACTGAAGCTTTCTTT. As protein: CASSIRGPNTEAFF.

The rearrangement joins TRBV20-1 to TRBJ2-5; 8 nucleotides match TRBD2. Losses at the gene ends were 6 bases for V and 6 bases for J; bases not matched to a gene: 6. CDR1 and CDR2 from the germline V gene are DFQATT and SNEGSKA (reference sequence). CDR3 length: 12 amino acids. The CDR3 nucleotides read TGCAGTGCCAGGACTAGCACTAAGACCCAGTACTTC. It codes for CSARTSTKTQYF.

This chain joins TRBV6-2 or TRBV6-3 and TRBJ2-2; D might be TRBD1 or TRBD2, each matching 5 bases. The CDR3 covers 16 residues. Germline loops: CDR1 MNHEY, CDR2 SVGEGT. Trimming left V 6 bases short and J 5 bases short, with 19 bases between. CDR3 amino acids: CASRRDPHKETGELFF. The CDR3 coding sequence is TGTGCCAGCAGACGGGACCCACACAAAGAAACCGGGGAGCTGTTTTTT.

The rearrangement joins TRBV20-1 to TRBJ1-1, with unresolved D. CDR3 length: 12 residues. V was trimmed by 5 bases and J by 12 bases, leaving 19 bases between them. The germline V gene has CDR1 DFQATT and CDR2 SNEGSKA (reference sequence). CDR3 in DNA: TGCAGTGCTGGGCCTCCGGGTGATAGGACTTTCTTT. Its protein is CSAGPPGDRTFF.

This clonotype showed up many times. The genes are TRBV7-2 and TRBJ2-5; no clear D. Germline V CDR1 and CDR2: SGHTA, FQGNSA. This CDR3 has 14 residues. V lost 4 bases, J lost 5 bases, and 14 bases lay in between. The DNA of the CDR3 is TGTGCCAGCAGCTCCCGAGAGACCTTGGAGACCCAGTACTTC. It encodes CASSSRETLETQYF.

This clonotype was observed at least ten times. The chain carries TRBV2 and TRBJ2-2; TRBD1 aligns across 9 bases. Germline V lookup: CDR1 SNHLY, CDR2 FYNNEI. This CDR3 spans 14 amino acids. Trimming removed 6 bases from V and 7 bases from J; junction bases left unmatched: 6. The CDR3 DNA sequence: TGTGCCAGCAGAGAACAGGGGGCGAACGGGGAGCTGTTTTTT. Amino acid sequence: CASREQGANGELFF.

The chain combines TRBV20-1 with TRBJ1-2; possible D gene TRBD1, 5 bases. The V end lost 3 bases, the J end lost 8 bases, and 16 bases lay between the germline ends. In germline, CDR1 is DFQATT, CDR2 SNEGSKA (reference sequence). The CDR3 covers 13 residues. CDR3 protein: CSARMGQGDGYTF. The CDR3 bases are TGCAGTGCTAGGATGGGGCAGGGAGACGGCTACACCTTC.

In this sample, this clonotype turned up a few times. J is TRBJ2-4 and V is TRBV28, with 9 bases lining up with TRBD2. This CDR3 has 16 residues. Germline V CDR1 and CDR2: MDHEN, SYDVKM. V was clipped by 1 base and J by 11 bases; unmatched bases: 12. The CDR3: CASSLSQASGKGVQYF. CDR3 sequence (DNA): TGTGCCAGCAGTTTATCTCAGGCTAGCGGGAAAGGCGTTCAGTACTTC.

This clonotype has ten or more counts. This chain uses TRBV28 with TRBJ2-7; 7 bases agree with TRBD1. Trimming took 5 bases from V and 5 from J; bases not matched to a gene: 9. Germline CDR1 is MDHEN and CDR2 is SYDVKM. The CDR3 loop spans 14 amino acids. The CDR3 spells CASSKTGFIHEQYF. The CDR3, as DNA: TGTGCCAGCAGTAAGACAGGGTTCATACACGAGCAGTACTTC.

The chain uses TRBV19 and TRBJ2-4; D gene ambiguous. Germline lookup yields CDR1 LNHDA and CDR2 SQIVND (reference sequence). Trimming removed 6 bases from V and 6 bases from J, with 9 bases in between. The CDR3 loop spans 12 amino acids. The CDR3 DNA reads as TGTGCCAGTAGCGCAAGCGTAAACATTCAGTACTTC. Its translation is CASSASVNIQYF. Together with reference TRBV19 and TRBJ2-4, the CDR3 gives the full variable domain: DGGITQSPKYLFRKEGQNVTLSCEQNLNHDAMYWYRQDPGQGLRLIYYSQIVNDFQKGDIAEGYSVSREKKESFPLTVTSAQKNPTAFYLCASSASVNIQYFGAGTRLSVL.

The rearrangement joins TRBV19 to TRBJ2-7; D is perhaps TRBD1 or TRBD2 (6 bases each). The CDR3 is 14 residues long. Germline V gene sequence: CDR1 LNHDA, CDR2 SQIVND (reference sequence). Between the trimmed V and J ends, which lost 7 bases and 5 bases, there was a span of 18 bases. CDR3 loop: CASTITRDTHEQYF. CDR3 nucleotide sequence: TGTGCCAGTACCATCACGCGGGACACCCACGAGCAGTACTTC.

The chain combines TRBV6-1 with TRBJ2-4; D is undetermined. CDR3 length: 15 residues. The V gene lost 5 bases and the J gene lost 0 bases, with 11 bases spanning the gap. Germline V gene lookup returns CDR1 MNHNS and CDR2 SASEGT. CDR3 sequence (DNA): TGTGCCAGCAGTACGGCGGACCTAGCCAAAAACATTCAGTACTTC. This translates into CASSTADLAKNIQYF.

This clonotype was seen many times. V and J are TRBV2 and TRBJ1-1; tentatively, D is TRBD1 (5 bases). CDR3 length: 11 residues. Trimming removed 2 bases from V and 12 bases from J, with 10 bases in between. Germline V gene data show CDR1 as SNHLY and CDR2 as FYNNEI. CDR3 sequence: CASSERGATFF. In nucleotides, the CDR3 is TGTGCCAGCAGTGAAAGGGGAGCGACTTTCTTT. Full variable domain (outside the CDR3, taken from reference TRBV2 and TRBJ1-1): EPEVTQTPSHQVTQMGQEVILRCVPISNHLYFYWYRQILGQKVEFLVSFYNNEISEKSEIFDDQFSVERPDGSNFTLKIRSTKLEDSAMYFCASSERGATFFGQGTRLTVV.

This clonotype came up a few times. The chain links TRBV7-2 to TRBJ2-5, with TRBD2 matching 10 bases. This CDR3 has 17 residues. The germline V gene encodes CDR1 SGHTA and CDR2 FQGNSA. J lost 5 bases, V lost 1 base, and 10 bases had no gene match. Here the CDR3 reads CASSLGAAAGGPETQYF. The CDR3 DNA reads as TGTGCCAGCAGCTTAGGAGCGGCAGCGGGAGGGCCGGAGACCCAGTACTTC.

This chain uses TRBV27 with TRBJ2-2; D possibly corresponds to TRBD1 (6 bases). The V and J ends lost 5 bases and 3 bases respectively, with 13 bases between them. There are 15 residues in the CDR3. The germline gives CDR1 MNHEY, CDR2 SMNVEV (reference sequence). CDR3 amino acids: CASSPRGWDTGELFF. The DNA for the CDR3 is TGTGCCAGCAGTCCCAGGGGCTGGGACACCGGGGAGCTGTTTTTT.

This rearrangement joins TRBV7-2 to TRBJ2-2; TRBD1 matches at 7 bases. Germline CDR1 is SGHTA and CDR2 is FQGNSA. The length of the CDR3 is 15 residues. The trim removed 5 bases at V and 7 bases at J, leaving 10 bases unmatched. CDR3 nucleotide sequence: TGTGCCAGCAGCCTAGGGGGCATTAGAGTCGGGGAGCTGTTTTTT. This sequence encodes CASSLGGIRVGELFF.

There are a few counts of this clonotype. This chain joins TRBV20-1 and TRBJ1-1, with D unresolved. Germline CDR1 and CDR2: DFQATT and SNEGSKA (reference sequence). The CDR3 runs to 13 residues. V lost 1 base to trimming and J lost 1 base, with 7 bases between them. CDR3 loop: CSARGQTNTEAFF. DNA of the CDR3: TGCAGTGCTAGAGGGCAAACGAACACTGAAGCTTTCTTT.

This clonotype was counted a few times. CDR3 in DNA: TGTGCCAGCACCAGTGGGACAGAGTCCGGCGGGGAGCTGTTTTTT. This codes for CASTSGTESGGELFF. This chain links TRBV6-1 with TRBJ2-2; 7 bases line up with TRBD1. The CDR3 spans 15 residues. CDR1 is MNHNS, CDR2 SASEGT, per germline. The junction had 12 bases not matched to a gene; V was cut back by 7 bases and J by 7 bases.

This clonotype was seen more than once but under ten times. V is TRBV6-1 and J is TRBJ1-3, with TRBD1 as a possible D gene (6 bases). The germline V and J ends were trimmed by 8 bases and 5 bases, with 16 bases remaining between them. This CDR3 comprises 14 residues. The V gene's germline CDR1 is MNHNS and CDR2 SASEGT. This chain's CDR3 is CASSQLGGRNTIYF. DNA of the CDR3: TGTGCCAGCTCTCAATTAGGGGGTAGAAACACCATATATTTT.

A remark on this clonotype: This may arise from a read error, as a much more abundant clone is one base away. The chain employs TRBV10-3 and TRBJ1-4; D gene unclear. Trimming stripped 0 bases from V and 5 bases from J, with 7 bases between. Germline assignment: CDR1 ENHRY and CDR2 SYGVKD. CDR3 length equals 14 residues. The CDR3 sequence is CAISESRSNEKLFF. The CDR3 bases are TGTGCCATCAGTGAGTCGAGGAGCAATGAAAAACTGTTTTTT.

The chain is built from TRBV19 and TRBJ1-1; the D is unclear. This CDR3 has 14 amino acids. Trimming shortened V by 5 bases and J by 2 bases, and 12 bases separated the two germline ends. Germline-derived CDR1 and CDR2 are LNHDA and SQIVND (reference sequence). CDR3 in amino acids: CASSPTSYNTEAFF. In DNA form, the CDR3 reads TGTGCCAGTAGTCCTACCAGTTATAACACTGAAGCTTTCTTT. The variable domain in full, completed from reference TRBV19 and TRBJ1-1, reads DGGITQSPKYLFRKEGQNVTLSCEQNLNHDAMYWYRQDPGQGLRLIYYSQIVNDFQKGDIAEGYSVSREKKESFPLTVTSAQKNPTAFYLCASSPTSYNTEAFFGQGTRLTVV.

At least ten counts were recorded for this clonotype. The V gene is TRBV7-2, the J gene TRBJ1-1, with D perhaps matching TRBD1 (5 bases). Trimming left V 2 bases short and J 3 bases short, with 13 bases between. CDR1 is SGHTA, CDR2 FQGNSA, per germline. The CDR3 spans 15 residues. CDR3 protein: CASSLLSGGYTEAFF. CDR3 coding DNA: TGTGCCAGCAGCTTACTGTCGGGGGGTTACACTGAAGCTTTCTTT.